The sequence of this T cell receptor beta chain was determined in a study of cytomegalovirus exposure and HLA in healthy donors. This clone was seen a few times. The V end lost 0 bases, the J end lost 8 bases, and 5 bases lay between the germline ends. In germline, CDR1 is ENHRY, CDR2 SYGVKD. The CDR3 contains 13 residues. Donors were ostensibly healthy at sampling, although undocumented immune exposures were probable. With 60 Vbeta and 13 Jbeta primers, the PCR was carried out. Using immunoSEQ multiplex PCR, the repertoire was profiled, and TCRdb retains in-frame clones only, with some absent. The sample has more than 60,000 clones, about 78% seen once.

Input material: PBMCs. The rearrangement links TRBV10-3 to TRBJ1-6; D is unresolved. The receptor was isolated from a young man in good health and CMV-seronegative. This chain's CDR3 is CAISESAYSPLHF. Written as DNA, the CDR3 is TGTGCCATCAGTGAGTCGGCTTATTCACCCCTCCACTTT.